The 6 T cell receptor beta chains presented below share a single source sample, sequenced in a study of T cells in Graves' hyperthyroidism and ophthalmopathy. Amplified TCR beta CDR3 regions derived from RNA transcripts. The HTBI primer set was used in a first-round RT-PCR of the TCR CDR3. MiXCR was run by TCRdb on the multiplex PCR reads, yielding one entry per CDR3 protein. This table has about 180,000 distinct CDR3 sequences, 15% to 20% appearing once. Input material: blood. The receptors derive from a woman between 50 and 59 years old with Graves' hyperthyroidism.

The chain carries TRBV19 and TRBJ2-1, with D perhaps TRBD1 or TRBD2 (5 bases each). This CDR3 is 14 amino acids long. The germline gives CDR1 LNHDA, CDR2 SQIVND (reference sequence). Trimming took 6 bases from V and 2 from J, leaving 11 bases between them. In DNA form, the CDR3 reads TGTGCCAGTAGCGCTTCGGGGCCCTACAATGAGCAGTTCTTC. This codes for CASSASGPYNEQFF.

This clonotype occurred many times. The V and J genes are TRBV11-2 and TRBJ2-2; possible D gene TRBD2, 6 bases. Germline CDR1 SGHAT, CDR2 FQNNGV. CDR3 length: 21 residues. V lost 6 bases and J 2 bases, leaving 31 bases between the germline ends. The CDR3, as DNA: TGTGCCAGCAGTCACCTAGGCTCCGAGGGACTTCTCCCGCTAAACACCGGGGAGCTGTTTTTT. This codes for CASSHLGSEGLLPLNTGELFF.

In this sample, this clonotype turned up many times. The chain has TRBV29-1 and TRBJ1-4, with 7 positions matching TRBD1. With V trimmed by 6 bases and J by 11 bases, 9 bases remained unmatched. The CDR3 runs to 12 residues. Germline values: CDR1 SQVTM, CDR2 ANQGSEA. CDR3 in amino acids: CSVGDSPEKLFF. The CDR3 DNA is TGCAGCGTGGGGGACAGCCCCGAGAAACTGTTTTTT.

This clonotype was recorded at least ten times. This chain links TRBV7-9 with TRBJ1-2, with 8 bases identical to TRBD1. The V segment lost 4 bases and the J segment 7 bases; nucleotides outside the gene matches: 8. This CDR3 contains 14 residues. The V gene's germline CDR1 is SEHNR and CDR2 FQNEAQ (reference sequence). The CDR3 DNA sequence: TGTGCCAGCAGCTCCACCCAGGGGGCGCGTGGCTACACCTTC. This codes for CASSSTQGARGYTF. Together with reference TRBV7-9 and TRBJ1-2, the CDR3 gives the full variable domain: DTGVSQNPRHKITKRGQNVTFRCDPISEHNRLYWYRQTLGQGPEFLTYFQNEAQLEKSRLLSDRFSAERPKGSFSTLEIQRTEQGDSAMYLCASSSTQGARGYTFGSGTRLTVV.

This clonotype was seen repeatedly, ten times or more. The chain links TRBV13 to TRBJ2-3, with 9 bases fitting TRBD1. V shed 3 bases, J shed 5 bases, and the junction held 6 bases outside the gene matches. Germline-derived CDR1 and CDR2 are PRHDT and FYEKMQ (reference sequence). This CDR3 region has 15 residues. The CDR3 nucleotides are TGTGCCAGCAGCTTTCAACAGGGGGCTGGAGATACGCAGTATTTT. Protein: CASSFQQGAGDTQYF.

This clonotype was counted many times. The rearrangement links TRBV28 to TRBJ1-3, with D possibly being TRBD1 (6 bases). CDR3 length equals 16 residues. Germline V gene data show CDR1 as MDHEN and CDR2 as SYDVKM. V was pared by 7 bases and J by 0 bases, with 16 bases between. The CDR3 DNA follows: TGTGCCAGCAAAAGTCCCACAGGGAGCTCTGGAAACACCATATATTTT. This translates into CASKSPTGSSGNTIYF.